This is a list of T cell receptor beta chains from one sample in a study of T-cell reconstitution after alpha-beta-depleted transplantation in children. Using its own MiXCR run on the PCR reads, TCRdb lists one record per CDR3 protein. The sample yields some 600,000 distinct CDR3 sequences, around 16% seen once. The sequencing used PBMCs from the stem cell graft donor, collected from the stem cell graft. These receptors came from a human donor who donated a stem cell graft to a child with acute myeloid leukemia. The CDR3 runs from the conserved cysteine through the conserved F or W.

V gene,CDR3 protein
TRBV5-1,CASSTGLANTGELFF
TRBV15,CATSGQRRNYGYTF
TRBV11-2,CASSGQGLADNEQFF
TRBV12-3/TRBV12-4,CASSPTGETSGGIYNEQFF
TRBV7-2,CASSLAYLAKNIQYF
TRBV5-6,CASSYYDRDNEQFF
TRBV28,CASSLISAVGGGPQHF
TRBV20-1,CSAKTLYNEQFF
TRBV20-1,CSAKGQTSYEQYF
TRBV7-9,CASSLARGIDNEQFF
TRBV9,CASSVEGGEQFF
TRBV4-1,CASSQARNNQPQHF
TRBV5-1,CASSSQGASTDTQYF
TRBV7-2,CASSLAGTSGTDTQYF
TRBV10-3,CAISELAGGTEAFF
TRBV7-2,CASSLTSGPTDTQYF
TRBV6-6,CASRAGAYQPQHF
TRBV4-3,CASSQGEDSNTEAFF
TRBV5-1,CASSWGTGGNEQFF
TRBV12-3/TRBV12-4,CAGGVGDTQYF
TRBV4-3,CASSRGQGMADTQYF
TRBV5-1,CASSAGSRGQYF
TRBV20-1,CSARDQTGRAPLHF
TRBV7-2,CASSFWGGGANTEAFF
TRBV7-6,CASSPREVYNEQFF
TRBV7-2,CASSLVVRGASYNEQFF
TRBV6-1,CASSEGLRGVQETLYF
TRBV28,CASSFPTSITYNEQFF
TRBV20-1,CSAPTTHKQGREQFF
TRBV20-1,CSAILRDRGVSTEAFF
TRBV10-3,CAISESWDSGYGYTF
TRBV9,CASSPKTGTSGWYEQYF
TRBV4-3,CASSQVRDSFNQPQHF
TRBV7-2,CASSASLGQTDTQYF
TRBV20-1,CSAKDRGRLDTQYF
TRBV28,CASGIRQDLNQPQHF
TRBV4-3,CASSQGPAGLAGGELFF
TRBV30,CAWSVRTHHTQYF